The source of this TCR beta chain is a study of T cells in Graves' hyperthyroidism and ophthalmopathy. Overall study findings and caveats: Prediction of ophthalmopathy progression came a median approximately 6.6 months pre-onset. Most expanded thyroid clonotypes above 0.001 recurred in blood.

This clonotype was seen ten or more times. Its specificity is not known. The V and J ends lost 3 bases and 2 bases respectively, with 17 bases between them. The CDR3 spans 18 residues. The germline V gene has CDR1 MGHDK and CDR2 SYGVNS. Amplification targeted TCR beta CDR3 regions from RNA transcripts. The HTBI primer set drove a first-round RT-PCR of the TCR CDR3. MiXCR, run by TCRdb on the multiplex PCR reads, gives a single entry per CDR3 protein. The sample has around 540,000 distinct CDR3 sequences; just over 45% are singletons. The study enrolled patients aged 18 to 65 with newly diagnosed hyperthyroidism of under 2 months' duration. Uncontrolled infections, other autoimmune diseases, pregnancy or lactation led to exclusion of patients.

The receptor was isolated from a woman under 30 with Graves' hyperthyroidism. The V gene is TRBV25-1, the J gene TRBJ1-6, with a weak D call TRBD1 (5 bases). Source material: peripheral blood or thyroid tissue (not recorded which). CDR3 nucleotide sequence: TGTGCCAGCAGTGAGTCGCCTGGCTCGGGACCCTATAATTCACCCCTCCACTTT. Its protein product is CASSESPGSGPYNSPLHF.